A single T cell receptor beta chain is shown here with its context. Its specificity is unknown. The source of the sample is a study of graft-versus-host responses after intestinal transplantation. Study context: Transplant types were multivisceral, liver-intestinal, or isolated intestinal. The whole recipient group had anti-thymocyte globulin induction followed by tacrolimus and steroids for roughly three years. Notes on the study in general: GvH clones detected in recipient marrow included some appearing first in ileum or blood. Early post-transplant HvG declines tracked with peak circulating GvH clone levels.

The CDR3 is 13 residues long. Germline V gene lookup returns CDR1 MNHEY and CDR2 SMNVEV (reference sequence). V was clipped by 3 bases and J by 4 bases, with 7 bases between them. Profiled with immunoSEQ multiplex PCR; TCRdb holds only in-frame clones, not every one. The sample records approximately 82,000 clones, just under 95% being singletons. The rearrangement links TRBV27 to TRBJ2-1, with a tentative D call TRBD2 (5 bases). Here the sequenced sample was unstimulated CD8+ T cells sorted from spleen or lymph node cells, taken before transplant. The TCR was taken from a human donor who was the organ donor for an intestinal transplant. In DNA form, the CDR3 reads TGTGCCAGCAGTTTTTCGGGGTACAATGAGCAGTTCTTC. The encoded protein is CASSFSGYNEQFF.